A single sample is the source of the 22 T cell receptor beta chains below, sequenced in a study of OX40 agonist ivuxolimab in advanced cancers. Data came from immunoSEQ multiplex PCR; TCRdb stores just in-frame clones and leaves some out. The table has 80,000 to 100,000 clones, 85% to 95% seen once. The sequences come from CD4+ or CD8+ T cells sorted from blood, collected in a trial of the OX40 agonist ivuxolimab. Receptor source: an adult with an advanced solid tumor such as melanoma, head and neck, liver or kidney cancer.

V is TRBV25-1 and J is TRBJ2-1; D not certain. Germline V gene data show CDR1 as MGHDK and CDR2 as SYGVNS. The V gene lost 4 bases and the J gene lost 3 bases, with 13 bases spanning the gap. The CDR3 runs 15 residues. The CDR3 protein is CASSGKGRNYNEQFF. The CDR3 coding sequence is TGTGCCAGCAGTGGAAAGGGCAGAAACTACAATGAGCAGTTCTTC.

To note about this clone: Other DNA variants within this sample encode the same CDR3. J is TRBJ1-3 and V is TRBV30; D is uncertain. CDR3 length equals 12 residues. Deletions cut 3 bases from V and 3 bases from J, with 6 bases between. Germline V CDR1 and CDR2: GTSNPN, SVGIG (reference sequence). CDR3 in DNA: TGTGCCTGGAGGACGGATGGAAACACCATATATTTT. Amino acids: CAWRTDGNTIYF.

This clone occurred once. The chain has TRBV18 and TRBJ1-1, with D possibly matching TRBD1 (5 bases). Deletions cut 8 bases from V and 0 bases from J, with 13 bases between. Germline V gene sequence: CDR1 KGHSH, CDR2 LQKENI. The CDR3 is 14 amino acids. The CDR3 DNA follows: TGTGCCAGCGTAAAAGGGGTTCTGAACACTGAAGCTTTCTTT. Translated, it gives CASVKGVLNTEAFF.

This clone was seen only once. The V gene is TRBV7-3, the J gene TRBJ1-1, with no clear D. CDR1 and CDR2 from the germline V gene are SGHTA and FQGTGA. The ends were cut back, 5 bases at V and 2 bases at J, with 15 bases in the middle. This CDR3 spans 15 amino acids. CDR3 nucleotide sequence: TGTGCCAGCAGCCCCGTCGGCGCGGGAAACACTGAAGCTTTCTTT. Residues: CASSPVGAGNTEAFF.

The CDR3 sequence: CASSYMAETQYF. CDR3 sequence (DNA): TGTGCCAGCAGTTACATGGCGGAGACCCAGTACTTC. This chain uses TRBV6-6 with TRBJ2-5; D uncertain. The CDR3 loop spans 12 amino acids. Germline V CDR1 and CDR2: MNHNY, SVGAGI (reference sequence). Trimming removed 2 bases from V and 5 bases from J, with 6 bases in between.

V is TRBV6-5 and J is TRBJ1-5, with unresolved D. Germline V CDR1 and CDR2: MNHEY, SVGAGI. The CDR3 length is 15 residues. Between the trimmed V and J ends, which lost 5 bases and 0 bases, there was a span of 11 bases. CDR3 protein: CASSPSGYSNQPQHF. CDR3 bases: TGTGCCAGCAGTCCCTCAGGCTATAGCAATCAGCCCCAGCATTTT.

The chain is built from TRBV5-6 and TRBJ1-1, with 8 bases aligning to TRBD1. Germline assignment: CDR1 SGHDT and CDR2 YYEEEE. V trimming: 5 bases; J trimming: 1 base; junction bases outside the gene matches: 13. The CDR3 extends over 17 amino acids. The DNA of the CDR3 is TGTGCCAGCAGACACGAACAGGGGGTGGTTAGGAACACTGAAGCTTTCTTT. Residues: CASRHEQGVVRNTEAFF.

The CDR3 loop is CASSEATGHQPQHF. CDR3 bases: TGTGCCAGCAGTGAAGCGACAGGGCATCAGCCCCAGCATTTT. The genes are TRBV6-1 and TRBJ1-5; 7 nucleotides agree with TRBD1. The germline gives CDR1 MNHNS, CDR2 SASEGT. V was pared by 0 bases and J by 5 bases, with 1 base of the junction left unmatched. This CDR3 is 14 amino acids long.

The gene calls are TRBV10-2 and TRBJ1-5; D is undetermined. Germline assignment: CDR1 WSHSY and CDR2 SAAADI. There are 13 residues in the CDR3. Trimming removed 6 bases at V and 5 bases at J, with 11 bases between. CDR3 sequence: CASSAIPDQPQHF. CDR3 in DNA: TGCGCCAGCAGCGCTATCCCCGATCAGCCCCAGCATTTT.

The chain uses TRBV27 and TRBJ1-2; 8 positions agree with TRBD1. CDR3 length equals 15 residues. Germline V gene sequence: CDR1 MNHEY, CDR2 SMNVEV (reference sequence). After removal of 7 bases from V and 1 base from J, the junction contained 8 bases not matched to a gene. The CDR3 nucleotides read TGTGCCAGCACTCCGAGACAGGGGCATAACTATGGCTACACCTTC. Translated: CASTPRQGHNYGYTF.

The V gene is TRBV15, the J gene TRBJ2-1; D remains ambiguous. The CDR3 totals 18 residues. Germline V gene data show CDR1 as LNHNV and CDR2 as YYDKDF (reference sequence). V was trimmed by 0 bases and J by 4 bases, leaving 19 bases between them. The CDR3 loop reads CATSRDSVAKPYYNEQFF. In nucleotides, the CDR3 is TGTGCCACCAGCAGAGATTCAGTCGCGAAGCCCTATTACAATGAGCAGTTCTTC.

This chain connects TRBV7-9 to TRBJ1-1; D call uncertain. This CDR3 has 16 residues. The V and J ends lost 4 bases and 3 bases respectively, with 18 bases between them. The germline CDR1 and CDR2 sequences are SEHNR and FQNEAQ (reference sequence). The CDR3 region is CASSSRTFGMDTEAFF. The DNA for the CDR3 is TGTGCCAGCAGCTCGCGGACCTTTGGGATGGACACTGAAGCTTTCTTT.

The rearrangement links TRBV19 to TRBJ2-7; no clear D gene. The CDR3 has 14 amino acids. Trimming cost V 2 bases and J 0 bases, with 8 bases left between them. The germline V gene encodes CDR1 LNHDA and CDR2 SQIVND (reference sequence). The CDR3 DNA reads TGTGCCAGTAGTATATCAGCAGTCTCCTACGAGCAGTACTTC. This gives the protein CASSISAVSYEQYF.

The chain employs TRBV30 and TRBJ1-2, with D perhaps matching TRBD1 (5 bases). Trimming removed 4 bases from V and 14 bases from J, with 23 bases in between. The CDR3 length is 13 residues. Germline V gene sequence: CDR1 GTSNPN, CDR2 SVGIG (reference sequence). The CDR3 DNA reads TGTGCCTGGACCCTGCGGGACGCCGGGTCTCAAACCTTC. Its protein product is CAWTLRDAGSQTF.

The rearrangement links TRBV18 to TRBJ2-2, with 7 positions matching TRBD1. After removal of 0 bases from V and 2 bases from J, the junction contained 3 bases not matched to a gene. Germline CDR1 KGHSH, CDR2 LQKENI. The CDR3 is 16 amino acids. The CDR3 DNA sequence: TGTGCCAGCTCACCACCGACAGGGACCAACACCGGGGAGCTGTTTTTT. This sequence encodes CASSPPTGTNTGELFF.

The chain combines TRBV15 with TRBJ2-7; D is possibly TRBD1 or TRBD2 (5 bases each). In germline, CDR1 is LNHNV, CDR2 YYDKDF (reference sequence). V lost 5 bases, J lost 3 bases, and 17 bases lay in between. The CDR3 length is 15 residues. The CDR3 bases are TGTGCCACCAGCCCGAACCGGGACGGAGACTACGAGCAGTACTTC. It yields the protein CATSPNRDGDYEQYF.

The chain recombines TRBV4-3 with TRBJ1-1; D gene unclear. V lost 6 bases and J lost 2, with 13 bases in between. The CDR3 totals 14 residues. Germline V gives CDR1 LGHNA, CDR2 YSLEER. The CDR3 region is CASSHQHGNTEAFF. The CDR3 DNA follows: TGCGCCAGCAGTCACCAACACGGAAACACTGAAGCTTTCTTT.

The rearrangement links TRBV19 to TRBJ1-1, with TRBD1 identical over 8 bases. V lost 6 bases and J lost 2; bases outside the gene matches: 2. The CDR3 runs to 13 residues. Germline V lookup: CDR1 LNHDA, CDR2 SQIVND (reference sequence). The CDR3 loop reads CASRDRGNTEAFF. CDR3 nucleotide sequence: TGTGCCAGTAGAGACAGGGGTAACACTGAAGCTTTCTTT.

This chain uses TRBV11-3 with TRBJ2-3; no clear D gene. The V gene lost 4 bases and the J gene lost 2 bases, with 13 bases spanning the gap. Germline lookup yields CDR1 SGHNT and CDR2 YENEEA. The CDR3 is 15 residues long. CDR3 region: CASSWYSLNTDTQYF. The CDR3 region has the DNA TGTGCCAGCAGCTGGTACAGTCTAAACACAGATACGCAGTATTTT.

The chain links TRBV30 to TRBJ2-1, with TRBD2 matching over 7 bases. Germline assignment: CDR1 GTSNPN and CDR2 SVGIG (reference sequence). The length of the CDR3 is 13 residues. Trimming removed 3 bases from V and 14 bases from J; junction bases left unmatched: 13. The CDR3, as DNA: TGTGCCTGGAGGTTTCTATCTCGGGACTATAAGTTCTTC. It yields the protein CAWRFLSRDYKFF.

The CDR3 reads CARRVDKLYNEQFF. CDR3 in DNA: TGCGCCAGGAGGGTGGACAAATTATACAATGAGCAGTTCTTC. This rearrangement joins TRBV10-1 to TRBJ2-1, with D possibly called TRBD1 or TRBD2 (5 bases each). This CDR3 spans 14 amino acids. Trimming removed 9 bases at V and 4 bases at J, with 16 bases between. CDR1 is WNHNN, CDR2 SYGVQD, per germline (reference sequence).

This clone was observed a handful of times. The chain links TRBV30 to TRBJ1-4; possibly TRBD1 for D (5 bases). The CDR3 totals 14 residues. Germline assignment: CDR1 GTSNPN and CDR2 SVGIG (reference sequence). Trimming removed 0 bases from V and 6 bases from J, with 11 bases in between. CDR3 bases: TGTGCCTGGAGTGTACGGGGGTTTGATGAAAAACTGTTTTTT. Residues: CAWSVRGFDEKLFF.